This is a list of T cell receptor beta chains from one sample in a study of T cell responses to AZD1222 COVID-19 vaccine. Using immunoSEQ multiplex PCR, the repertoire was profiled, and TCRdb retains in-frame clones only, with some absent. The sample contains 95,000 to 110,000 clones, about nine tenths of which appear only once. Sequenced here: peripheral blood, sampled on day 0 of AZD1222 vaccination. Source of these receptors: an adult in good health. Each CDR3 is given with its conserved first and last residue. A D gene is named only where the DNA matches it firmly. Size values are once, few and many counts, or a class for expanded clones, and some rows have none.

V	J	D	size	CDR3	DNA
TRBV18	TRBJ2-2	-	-	CASSPSPGRQNTGELFF	TGTGCCAGCTCACCCTCGCCGGGGCGGCAGAACACCGGGGAGCTGTTTTTT
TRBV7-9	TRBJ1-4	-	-	CASSPDVAGGEKLFF	TGTGCCAGCAGCCCAGATGTGGCAGGAGGTGAAAAACTGTTTTTT
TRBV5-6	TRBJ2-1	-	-	CASSLPSNEQFF	TGTGCCAGCAGCCTACCTAGTAATGAGCAGTTCTTC
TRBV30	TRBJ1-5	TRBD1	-	CAWSLVGTGGNQPQHF	TGTGCCTGGAGCCTTGTGGGGACAGGGGGCAATCAGCCCCAGCATTTT
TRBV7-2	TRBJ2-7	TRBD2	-	CASSLTSGSYEQYF	TGTGCCAGCAGCTTAACTAGCGGGAGCTACGAGCAGTACTTC
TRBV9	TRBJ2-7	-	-	CASSVAGSQSEQYF	TGTGCCAGCAGCGTAGCTGGATCCCAAAGCGAGCAGTACTTC
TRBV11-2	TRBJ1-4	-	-	CASSLRQSEKLFF	TGTGCCAGCAGCTTGAGACAGAGTGAAAAACTGTTTTTT
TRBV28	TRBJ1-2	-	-	CASSSSGSSRGYTF	TGTGCCAGCAGTTCCTCAGGAAGTTCACGTGGCTACACCTTC
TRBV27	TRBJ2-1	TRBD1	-	CASSSRQGAGEQFF	TGTGCCAGCAGTTCAAGACAGGGGGCGGGTGAGCAGTTCTTC
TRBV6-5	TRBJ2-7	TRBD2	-	CASSYSLAGTYEQYF	TGTGCCAGCAGTTACTCCCTAGCGGGAACCTACGAGCAGTACTTC
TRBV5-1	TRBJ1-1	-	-	CASSFGDMAEAFF	TGCGCCAGCAGCTTTGGGGATATGGCTGAAGCTTTCTTT
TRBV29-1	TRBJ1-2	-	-	CSIRGTNYGYTF	TGCAGCATAAGAGGGACAAATTATGGCTACACCTTC
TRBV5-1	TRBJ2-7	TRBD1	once	CASSWDSVDEQYF	TGCGCCAGCAGCTGGGACAGTGTGGATGAGCAGTACTTC
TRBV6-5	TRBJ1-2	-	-	CAISDGRGGYTF	TGTGCCATCTCGGACGGCCGCGGAGGCTACACCTTC
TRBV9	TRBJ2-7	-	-	CASSNSYEQYF	TGTGCCAGCAGCAACTCCTACGAGCAGTACTTC
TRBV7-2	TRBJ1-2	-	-	CASSSWAGSYGYTF	TGTGCCAGCAGCTCCTGGGCCGGGAGCTATGGCTACACCTTC
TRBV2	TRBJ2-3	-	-	CASAGPSGGVSTDTQYF	TGTGCCAGCGCGGGGCCTAGTGGTGGTGTGAGCACAGATACGCAGTATTTT
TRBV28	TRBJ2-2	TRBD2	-	CASRGTSGIVGELFF	TGTGCCAGCAGGGGGACTAGCGGGATAGTAGGGGAGCTGTTTTTT
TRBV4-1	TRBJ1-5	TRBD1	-	CASSQDEQGGNQPQHF	TGCGCCAGCAGCCAAGATGAACAGGGGGGCAATCAGCCCCAGCATTTT
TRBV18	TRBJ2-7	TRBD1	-	CASSHPGQRYEQYF	TGTGCCAGCTCTCATCCGGGACAGAGATACGAGCAGTACTTC
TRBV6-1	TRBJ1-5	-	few	CASSELRAHYSNQPQHF	TGTGCCAGCAGTGAGTTGAGGGCGCATTATAGCAATCAGCCCCAGCATTTT
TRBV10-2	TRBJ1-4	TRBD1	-	CASRADRTNEKLFF	TGCGCCAGCAGAGCGGACAGGACAAATGAAAAACTGTTTTTT
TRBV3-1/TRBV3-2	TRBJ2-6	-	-	CASSRTFSGANVLTF	TGTGCCAGCAGCCGGACGTTCTCTGGGGCCAACGTCCTGACTTTC
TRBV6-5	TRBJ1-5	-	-	CASSPTGGRYQPQHF	TGTGCCAGCAGCCCCACCGGGGGGCGTTATCAGCCCCAGCATTTT
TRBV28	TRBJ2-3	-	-	CASSLKGTQYF	TGTGCCAGCAGTTTAAAGGGTACGCAGTATTTT